This note documents a single T cell receptor beta chain sequence. The data belong to a study of T cells in Graves' hyperthyroidism and ophthalmopathy. Trimming cost V 8 bases and J 6 bases, with 17 bases left between them. CDR1 and CDR2 from the germline V gene are MNHNS and SASEGT. CDR3 length equals 14 residues. RNA transcripts served as the template for amplifying TCR beta CDR3 regions. The TCR CDR3 first-round RT-PCR relied on the HTBI primer set. Using its own MiXCR run on the multiplex PCR reads, TCRdb lists one record per CDR3 protein. The repertoire holds around 300,000 distinct CDR3 sequences, with around 13% as singletons.

The chain recombines TRBV6-1 with TRBJ2-1, with a weak D call TRBD2 (7 bases). The sequenced material came from blood. This clonotype was sampled from a woman in her twenties or thirties with Graves' hyperthyroidism. The CDR3 loop reads CASFPGGGGNEQFF. The CDR3 DNA reads as TGTGCCAGCTTCCCGGGGGGAGGGGGCAATGAGCAGTTCTTC.